The 16 T cell receptor beta chains presented below share a single source sample, sequenced in a study of cytotoxic CD8 clonotypes in ibrutinib-treated CLL. The protocol was immunoSEQ multiplex PCR, while the TCRdb copy is restricted to in-frame clones and leaves out a portion. Of 35,000 to 40,000 clones in the sample, roughly 49% were seen once. This specimen consisted of PBMCs, obtained before ibrutinib treatment. These receptors all come from a human donor with chronic lymphocytic leukemia.

J is TRBJ2-5 and V is TRBV28; 9 bases agree with TRBD1. The CDR3 is made up of 14 amino acids. The germline V gene encodes CDR1 MDHEN and CDR2 SYDVKM. The J segment lost 4 bases and the V segment lost 6 bases, leaving 6 bases of the junction unmatched. CDR3 nucleotides: TGTGCCAGCAGCTACGGACAGGGGAGAGAGACCCAGTACTTC. It translates to CASSYGQGRETQYF.

This clone was counted between two and nine times. The chain is built from TRBV6-1 and TRBJ1-1, with D hard to call. This CDR3 has 14 amino acids. Germline V gives CDR1 MNHNS, CDR2 SASEGT. V dropped 6 bases and J dropped 7 bases, with 18 bases sitting between them. Here the CDR3 DNA reads TGTGCCAGCAGATACACCTGGGTTGAAGGTGAAGCTTTCTTT. Residues: CASRYTWVEGEAFF.

The chain joins TRBV7-8 to TRBJ2-1, with no clear D. The germline gives CDR1 SGHVS, CDR2 FQNEAQ. This CDR3 spans 13 amino acids. Trimming pared 2 bases from V and 12 bases from J, leaving 14 bases between. The CDR3 spells CASSLTSQFGQFF. CDR3 DNA sequence: TGTGCCAGCAGCTTAACTTCCCAATTTGGGCAGTTCTTC. Supplemented by reference TRBV7-8 and TRBJ2-1, the full variable domain reads GAGVSQSPRYKVAKRGQDVALRCDPISGHVSLFWYQQALGQGPEFLTYFQNEAQLDKSGLPSDRFFAERPEGSVSTLKIQRTQQEDSAVYLCASSLTSQFGQFFGPGTRLTVL.

The genes are TRBV19 and TRBJ2-5; 13 bases line up with TRBD2. The V gene end was trimmed by 4 bases and the J gene end by 0 bases; junction bases not matched to a gene: 5. CDR1 LNHDA and CDR2 SQIVND come from the germline V gene (reference sequence). CDR3 length: 17 amino acids. As DNA, the CDR3 is TGTGCCAGTAGTACGAGGACTAGCGGGGGCTACCAAGAGACCCAGTACTTC. It is translated as CASSTRTSGGYQETQYF.

The gene calls are TRBV29-1 and TRBJ1-5, with D perhaps matching TRBD1 (6 bases). Trimming removed 8 bases at V and 4 bases at J, with 15 bases between. Germline assignment: CDR1 SQVTM and CDR2 ANQGSEA. There are 13 residues in the CDR3. The CDR3 here is CSHSEGENQPQHF. The CDR3 DNA reads as TGCAGCCACTCGGAGGGGGAGAATCAGCCCCAGCATTTT.

This clone appeared a single time. The V call is TRBV6-5, the J call TRBJ1-4, with D unclear. The CDR3 contains 14 residues. Trimming stripped 4 bases from V and 10 bases from J, with 16 bases between. The V gene's germline CDR1 is MNHEY and CDR2 SVGAGI. This CDR3 is CASSLRGKEGKLFF. The CDR3 DNA follows: TGTGCCAGCAGTTTGCGGGGTAAAGAAGGAAAACTGTTTTTT.

V gene TRBV29-1 combines with J gene TRBJ1-1; 8 positions agree with TRBD1. This CDR3 contains 15 residues. The germline V gene has CDR1 SQVTM and CDR2 ANQGSEA. The V gene end was trimmed by 4 bases and the J gene end by 0 bases; junction bases not matched to a gene: 7. The CDR3 reads CSVGWTGWVNTEAFF. CDR3 sequence (DNA): TGCAGCGTTGGATGGACAGGGTGGGTGAACACTGAAGCTTTCTTT.

The chain recombines TRBV5-1 with TRBJ2-7, with 10 bases aligning to TRBD1. Trimming took 0 bases from V and 3 from J; bases not matched to a gene: 3. Germline assignment: CDR1 SGHRS and CDR2 YFSETQ. This CDR3 region has 15 residues. The CDR3 loop reads CASSLGGDRGYEQYF. The CDR3 region has the DNA TGCGCCAGCAGCTTGGGTGGGGACAGGGGCTACGAGCAGTACTTC.

There are many counts of this clone. The chain joins TRBV5-4 to TRBJ2-3, with TRBD2 identical over 13 bases. The CDR3 is 18 amino acids. The J segment lost 3 bases and the V segment lost 2 bases, leaving 9 bases of the junction unmatched. Germline values: CDR1 SGHNT, CDR2 YYREEE (reference sequence). CDR3 residues: CASSFNGLAGALTDTQYF. The CDR3 bases are TGTGCCAGCAGCTTCAACGGACTAGCGGGGGCCCTTACAGATACGCAGTATTTT. Drawing the rest from reference TRBV5-4 and TRBJ2-3, the complete variable domain is ETGVTQSPTHLIKTRGQQVTLRCSSQSGHNTVSWYQQALGQGPQFIFQYYREEENGRGNFPPRFSGLQFPNYSSELNVNALELDDSALYLCASSFNGLAGALTDTQYFGPGTRLTVL.

Only a few counts were recorded for this clone. The CDR3 loop reads CASANVAGGPDTQYF. CDR3 nucleotides: TGCGCCAGCGCAAACGTAGCGGGGGGGCCCGATACGCAGTATTTT. The V and J genes are TRBV5-1 and TRBJ2-3, with TRBD2 matching over 11 bases. V dropped 7 bases and J dropped 6; count of bases not matched to a gene: 10. This CDR3 is built from 15 residues. Germline V gene data show CDR1 as SGHRS and CDR2 as YFSETQ.

V is TRBV4-2 and J is TRBJ2-5; D unresolved. The CDR3 contains 19 residues. Germline-derived CDR1 and CDR2 are LGHNA and YNFKEQ. V dropped 1 base and J dropped 2 bases, with 23 bases sitting between them. Here the CDR3 reads CASSQGPSHSTLSQETQYF. In DNA form, the CDR3 reads TGTGCCAGCAGCCAAGGACCAAGCCACAGCACACTGTCGCAAGAGACCCAGTACTTC.

V is TRBV11-2 and J is TRBJ1-1; the D gene is possibly TRBD1 (6 bases). The CDR3 length is 13 residues. Trimming took off 0 bases at V and 9 bases at J, with 11 bases between the two ends. CDR1 and CDR2 (germline): SGHAT, FQNNGV. CDR3 residues: CASSLEGGSKAFF. DNA for the CDR3: TGTGCCAGCAGCTTAGAGGGGGGCAGCAAAGCTTTCTTT.

The V and J genes are TRBV30 and TRBJ1-6; D remains unclear. This CDR3 is 14 amino acids long. V dropped 2 bases and J dropped 10 bases, with 15 bases sitting between them. From germline, CDR1 is GTSNPN and CDR2 SVGIG (reference sequence). The CDR3: CAWSHGGLMSPLHF. The CDR3 bases are TGTGCCTGGAGTCATGGAGGGCTAATGTCACCCCTCCACTTT.

The chain recombines TRBV7-3 with TRBJ1-4; weak D call: TRBD1 (5 bases). Trimming left V 5 bases short and J 1 base short, with 14 bases between. In germline, CDR1 is SGHTA, CDR2 FQGTGA. CDR3 length equals 16 residues. CDR3 sequence: CASSLGTRGTNEKLFF. The CDR3 bases are TGTGCCAGCAGCCTGGGGACGCGGGGAACTAATGAAAAACTGTTTTTT. Complete variable domain (other parts from reference TRBV7-3 and TRBJ1-4): GAGVSQTPSNKVTEKGKYVELRCDPISGHTALYWYRQSLGQGPEFLIYFQGTGAADDSGLPNDRFFAVRPEGSVSTLKIQRTERGDSAVYLCASSLGTRGTNEKLFFGSGTQLSVL.

This clone was seen a few times. This chain uses TRBV28 with TRBJ2-2; D may correspond to TRBD1 or TRBD2 (5 bases each). The CDR3 consists of 15 residues. Germline V CDR1 and CDR2: MDHEN, SYDVKM. Between the trimmed V and J ends, which lost 2 bases and 4 bases, there was a span of 11 bases. The CDR3 bases are TGTGCCAGCAGTTTAGTTCGTGGGGGCACCGGGGAGCTGTTTTTT. It encodes CASSLVRGGTGELFF.

This clone was picked up a small number of times. This chain joins TRBV2 and TRBJ2-5; maybe TRBD2 (6 bases). CDR1 SNHLY and CDR2 FYNNEI come from the germline V gene. V was trimmed by 5 bases and J by 5 bases, leaving 15 bases between them. The CDR3 contains 14 residues. CDR3 sequence: CASSWFSGGETQYF. The CDR3 DNA reads TGTGCCAGCAGTTGGTTTAGTGGGGGGGAGACCCAGTACTTC.